This T cell receptor beta chain came from a study of T cell repertoires and HLA-DP antigens. Study details: Versus self, one alloantigen differed at one groove amino acid, the other at about eleven.

The PCR primers covered 54 TRBV and 13 TRBJ segments. Profiling relied on immunoSEQ multiplex PCR, and the TCRdb table lists in-frame clones only, not all of them. The sample yields tens of thousands of clones, roughly 75% seen once. On this clone itself: No antigen is known for it.

Germline CDR1 SGHDT, CDR2 YYEEEE. The length of the CDR3 is 13 residues. Trimming pared 1 base from V and 6 bases from J, leaving 11 bases between. The TCR comes from a man aged 55 to 70 in good health and CMV-seronegative. V usage is TRBV5-6 and J usage is TRBJ2-7, with D perhaps TRBD1 (6 bases). The sample taken for sequencing was CD4+ T cells from PBMCs. The CDR3, as DNA: TGTGCCAGCAGCTTGTGGGGCAGGGGCGAGCAGTACGTC. Translated: CASSLWGRGEQYV.